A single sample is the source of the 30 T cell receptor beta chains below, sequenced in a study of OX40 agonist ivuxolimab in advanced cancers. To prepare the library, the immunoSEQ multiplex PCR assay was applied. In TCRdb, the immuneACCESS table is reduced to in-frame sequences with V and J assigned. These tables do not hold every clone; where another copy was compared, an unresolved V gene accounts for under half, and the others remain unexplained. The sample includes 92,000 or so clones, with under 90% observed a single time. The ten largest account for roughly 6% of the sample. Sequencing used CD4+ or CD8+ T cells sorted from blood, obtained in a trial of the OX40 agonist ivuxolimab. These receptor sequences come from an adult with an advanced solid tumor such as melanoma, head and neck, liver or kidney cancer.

The CDR3 DNA sequence: TGTGCCAGCAGTGCGACCGAAGGTGGAATCGCTACGCAGTATTTT. Its translation: CASSATEGGIATQYF. The rearrangement uses TRBV27 and TRBJ2-3; D uncertain. V was shortened by 5 bases and J by 8 bases, with 20 bases between the two germline ends. This CDR3 has 15 residues. From germline, CDR1 is MNHEY and CDR2 SMNVEV (reference sequence).

Here the CDR3 reads CASSSVELGRNEKLFF. For the CDR3, the DNA is TGTGCCAGTAGTTCTGTAGAGTTGGGCCGAAATGAAAAACTGTTTTTT. The V call is TRBV19, the J call TRBJ1-4; no reliable D call. CDR1 and CDR2 (germline): LNHDA, SQIVND (reference sequence). The CDR3 length is 16 residues. The V end was cut by 5 bases, the J end by 5 bases, with 18 bases between.

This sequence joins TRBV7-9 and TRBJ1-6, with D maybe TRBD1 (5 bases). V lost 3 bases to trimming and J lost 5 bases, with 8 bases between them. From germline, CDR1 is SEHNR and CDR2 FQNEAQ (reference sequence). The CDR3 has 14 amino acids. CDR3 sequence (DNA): TGTGCCAGCAGCTTTATACAGGATAATTCACCCCTCCACTTT. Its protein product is CASSFIQDNSPLHF.

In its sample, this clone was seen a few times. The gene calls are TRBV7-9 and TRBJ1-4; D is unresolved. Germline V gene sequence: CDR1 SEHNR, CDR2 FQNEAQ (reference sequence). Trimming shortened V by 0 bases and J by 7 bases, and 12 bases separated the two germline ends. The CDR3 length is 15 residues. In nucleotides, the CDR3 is TGTGCCAGCAGCTTAGCGCAAGCCTCGGCTGAAAAACTGTTTTTT. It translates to CASSLAQASAEKLFF.

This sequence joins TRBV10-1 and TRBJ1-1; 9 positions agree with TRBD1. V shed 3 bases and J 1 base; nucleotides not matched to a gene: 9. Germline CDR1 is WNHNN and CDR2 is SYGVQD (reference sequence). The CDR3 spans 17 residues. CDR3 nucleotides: TGCGCCAGCAGTGAAGGTTGGTACAGGGGGCGGAACACTGAAGCTTTCTTT. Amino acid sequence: CASSEGWYRGRNTEAFF.

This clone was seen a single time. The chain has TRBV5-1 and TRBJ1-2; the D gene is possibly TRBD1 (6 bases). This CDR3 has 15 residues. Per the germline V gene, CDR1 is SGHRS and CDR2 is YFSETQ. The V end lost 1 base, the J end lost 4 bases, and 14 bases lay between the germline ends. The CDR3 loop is CASSLQGGEGYGYTF. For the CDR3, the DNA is TGCGCCAGCAGCTTGCAAGGGGGGGAAGGCTATGGCTACACCTTC.

CDR3 loop: CASSHDPPGLAGGDTQYF. The CDR3 coding sequence is TGTGCCAGCAGCCACGACCCCCCCGGACTAGCGGGAGGAGATACGCAGTATTTT. The gene calls are TRBV7-2 and TRBJ2-3, with TRBD2 matching 14 bases. V dropped 5 bases and J dropped 5; count of bases not matched to a gene: 12. The germline V gene has CDR1 SGHTA and CDR2 FQGNSA. The CDR3 is 18 residues long.

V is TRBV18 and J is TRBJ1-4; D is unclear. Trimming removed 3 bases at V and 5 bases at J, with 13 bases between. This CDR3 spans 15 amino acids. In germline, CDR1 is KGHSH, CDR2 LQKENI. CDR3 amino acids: CASSPSIQSNEKLFF. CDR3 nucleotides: TGTGCCAGCTCACCCTCAATTCAGTCAAATGAAAAACTGTTTTTT.

The CDR3 DNA sequence: TGTGCCAGCTCACCACCACAGGGGGCGGGCAATCAGCCCCAGCATTTT. It is translated as CASSPPQGAGNQPQHF. The gene calls are TRBV18 and TRBJ1-5; 9 bases are a match to TRBD1. V lost 0 bases, J lost 2 bases, and 2 bases stayed unmatched. The CDR3 consists of 16 residues. Per germline, CDR1 KGHSH and CDR2 LQKENI.

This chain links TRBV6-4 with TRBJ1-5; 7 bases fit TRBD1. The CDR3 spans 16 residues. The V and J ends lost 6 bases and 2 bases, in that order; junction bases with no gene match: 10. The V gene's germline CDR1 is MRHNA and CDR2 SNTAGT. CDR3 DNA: TGTGCCAGCAGGAACGACAGGGTTAAGGGCAATCAGCCCCAGCATTTT. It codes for CASRNDRVKGNQPQHF.

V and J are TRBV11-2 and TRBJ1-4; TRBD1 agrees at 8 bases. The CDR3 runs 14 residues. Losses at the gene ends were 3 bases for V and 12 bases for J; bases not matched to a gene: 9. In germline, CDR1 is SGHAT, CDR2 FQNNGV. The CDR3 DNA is TGTGCCAGCAGCTTTTTCGACAGGGGAGTAGAACTGTTTTTT. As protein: CASSFFDRGVELFF.

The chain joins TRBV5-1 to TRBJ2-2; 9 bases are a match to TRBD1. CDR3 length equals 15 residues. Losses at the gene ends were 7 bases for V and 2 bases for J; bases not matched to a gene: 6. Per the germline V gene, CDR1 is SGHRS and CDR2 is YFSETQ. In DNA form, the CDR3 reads TGCGCCAGCTTCGACAGGGGGTATAACACCGGGGAGCTGTTTTTT. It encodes CASFDRGYNTGELFF.

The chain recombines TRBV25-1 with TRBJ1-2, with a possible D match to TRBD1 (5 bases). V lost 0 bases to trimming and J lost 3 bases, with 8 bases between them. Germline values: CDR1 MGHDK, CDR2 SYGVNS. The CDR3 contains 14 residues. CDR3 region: CASSEYPGDYGYTF. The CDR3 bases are TGTGCCAGCAGTGAATATCCGGGGGACTATGGCTACACCTTC.

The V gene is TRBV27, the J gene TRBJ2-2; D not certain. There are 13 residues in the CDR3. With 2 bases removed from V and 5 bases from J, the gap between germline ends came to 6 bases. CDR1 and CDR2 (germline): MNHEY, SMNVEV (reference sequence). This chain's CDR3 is CASSLKGTGELFF. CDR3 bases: TGTGCCAGCAGTTTAAAGGGAACCGGGGAGCTGTTTTTT.

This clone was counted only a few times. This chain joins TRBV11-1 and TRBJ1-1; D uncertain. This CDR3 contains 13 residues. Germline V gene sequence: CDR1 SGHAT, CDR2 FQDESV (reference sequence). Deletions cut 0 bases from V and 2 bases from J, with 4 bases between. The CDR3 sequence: CASSLAGNTEAFF. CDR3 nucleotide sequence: TGTGCCAGCAGCTTAGCCGGAAACACTGAAGCTTTCTTT.

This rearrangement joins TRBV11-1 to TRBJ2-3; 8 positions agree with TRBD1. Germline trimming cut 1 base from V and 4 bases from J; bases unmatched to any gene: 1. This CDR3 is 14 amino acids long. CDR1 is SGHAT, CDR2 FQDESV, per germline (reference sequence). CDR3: CASSLGTGSDTQYF. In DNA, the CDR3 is TGTGCCAGCAGCTTAGGGACAGGGTCAGATACGCAGTATTTT.

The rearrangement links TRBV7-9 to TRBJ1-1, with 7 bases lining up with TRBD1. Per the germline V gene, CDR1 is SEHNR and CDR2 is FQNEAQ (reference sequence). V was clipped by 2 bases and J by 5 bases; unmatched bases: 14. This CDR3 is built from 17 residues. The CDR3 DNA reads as TGTGCCAGCAGCTTACCCACGGCCAACCAGGGGGGTACTGAAGCTTTCTTT. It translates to CASSLPTANQGGTEAFF.

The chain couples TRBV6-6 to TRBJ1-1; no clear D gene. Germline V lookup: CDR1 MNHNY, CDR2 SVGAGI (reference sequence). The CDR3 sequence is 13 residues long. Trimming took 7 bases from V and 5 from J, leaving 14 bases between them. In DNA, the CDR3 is TGTGCCAGCATTAAGGGTGTTGGAACTGAAGCTTTCTTT. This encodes CASIKGVGTEAFF.

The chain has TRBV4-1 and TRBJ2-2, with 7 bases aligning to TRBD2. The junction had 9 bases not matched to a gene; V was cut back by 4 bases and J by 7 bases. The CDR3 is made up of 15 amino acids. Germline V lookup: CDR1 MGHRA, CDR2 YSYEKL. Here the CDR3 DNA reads TGCGCCAGCAGCCCGCAGGGCGGGGGAATCGGGGAGCTGTTTTTT. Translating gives CASSPQGGGIGELFF.

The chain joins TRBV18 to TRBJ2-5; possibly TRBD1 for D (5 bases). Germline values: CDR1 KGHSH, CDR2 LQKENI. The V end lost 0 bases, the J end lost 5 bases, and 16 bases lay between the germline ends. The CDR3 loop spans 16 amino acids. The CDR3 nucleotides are TGTGCCAGCTCACCACCGGTCCAGGGCAAAAGGGAGACCCAGTACTTC. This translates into CASSPPVQGKRETQYF.

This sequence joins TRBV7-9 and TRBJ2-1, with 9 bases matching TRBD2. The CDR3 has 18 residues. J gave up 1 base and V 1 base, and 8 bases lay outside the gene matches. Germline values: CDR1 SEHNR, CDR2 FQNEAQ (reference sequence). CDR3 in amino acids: CASSLELATSGSYNEQFF. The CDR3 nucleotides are TGTGCCAGCAGCTTAGAGTTAGCGACTAGCGGATCCTACAATGAGCAGTTCTTC.

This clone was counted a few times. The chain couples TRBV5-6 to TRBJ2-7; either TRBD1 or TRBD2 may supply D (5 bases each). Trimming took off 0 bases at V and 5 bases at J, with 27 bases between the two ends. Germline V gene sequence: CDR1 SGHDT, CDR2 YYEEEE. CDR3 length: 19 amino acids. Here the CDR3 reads CASSLAVGRAWGEVDEQYF. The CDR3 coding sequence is TGTGCCAGCAGCTTGGCCGTTGGCAGGGCGTGGGGAGAGGTAGACGAGCAGTACTTC.

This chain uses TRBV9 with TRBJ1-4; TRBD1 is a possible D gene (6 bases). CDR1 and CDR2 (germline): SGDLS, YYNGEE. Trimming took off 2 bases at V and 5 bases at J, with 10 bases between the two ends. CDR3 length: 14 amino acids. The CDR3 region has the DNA TGTGCCAGCAGCGTCGGACAGATAAATGAAAAACTGTTTTTT. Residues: CASSVGQINEKLFF.

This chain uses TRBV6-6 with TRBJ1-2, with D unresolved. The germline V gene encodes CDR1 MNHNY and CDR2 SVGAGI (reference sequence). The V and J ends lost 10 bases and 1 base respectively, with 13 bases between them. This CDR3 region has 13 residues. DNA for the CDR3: TGTGCCACGAGGTCGAGGATTAACTATGGCTACACCTTC. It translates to CATRSRINYGYTF.

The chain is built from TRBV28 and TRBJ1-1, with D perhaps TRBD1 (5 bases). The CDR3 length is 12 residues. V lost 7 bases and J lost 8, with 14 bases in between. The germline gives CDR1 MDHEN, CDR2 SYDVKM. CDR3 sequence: CASKVGKGEAFF. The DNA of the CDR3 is TGTGCCAGCAAAGTTGGGAAGGGGGAAGCTTTCTTT. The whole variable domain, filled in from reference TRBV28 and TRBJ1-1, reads DVKVTQSSRYLVKRTGEKVFLECVQDMDHENMFWYRQDPGLGLRLIYFSYDVKMKEKGDIPEGYSVSREKKERFSLILESASTNQTSMYLCASKVGKGEAFFGQGTRLTVV.

The CDR3 spells CASSPQGRTEAFF. The DNA for the CDR3 is TGCGCCAGCAGCCCACAGGGGAGGACTGAAGCTTTCTTT. The rearrangement links TRBV10-2 to TRBJ1-1, with 7 bases aligning to TRBD1. The germline V gene encodes CDR1 WSHSY and CDR2 SAAADI. Trimming took 6 bases from V and 5 from J; bases not matched to a gene: 6. This CDR3 has 13 amino acids.

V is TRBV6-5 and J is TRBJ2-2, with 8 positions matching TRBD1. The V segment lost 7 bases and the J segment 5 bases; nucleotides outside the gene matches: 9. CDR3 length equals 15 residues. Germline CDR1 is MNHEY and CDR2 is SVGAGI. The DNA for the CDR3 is TGTGCCAGCATCGACAGGGGAAGAGAGACCGGGGAGCTGTTTTTT. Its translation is CASIDRGRETGELFF.

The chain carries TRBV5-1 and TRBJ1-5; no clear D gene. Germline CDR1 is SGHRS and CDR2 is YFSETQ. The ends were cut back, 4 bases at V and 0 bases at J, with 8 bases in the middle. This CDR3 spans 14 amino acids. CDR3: CASSISNSNQPQHF. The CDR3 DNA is TGCGCCAGCAGCATCAGTAATAGCAATCAGCCCCAGCATTTT.

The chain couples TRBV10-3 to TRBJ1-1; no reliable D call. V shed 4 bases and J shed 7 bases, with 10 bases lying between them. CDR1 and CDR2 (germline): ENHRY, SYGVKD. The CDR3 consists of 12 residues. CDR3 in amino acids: CAISGQGFEAFF. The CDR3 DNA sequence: TGTGCCATCAGTGGTCAAGGATTTGAAGCTTTCTTT.

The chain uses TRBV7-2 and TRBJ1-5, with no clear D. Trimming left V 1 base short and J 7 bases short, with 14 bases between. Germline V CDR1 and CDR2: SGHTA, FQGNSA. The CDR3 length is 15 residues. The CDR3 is CASSLESVKGQPQHF. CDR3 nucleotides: TGTGCCAGCAGCTTAGAGTCGGTAAAGGGACAGCCCCAGCATTTT.